The 19 T cell receptor beta chains listed next were all sequenced from one sample in a study of T-cell reconstitution after alpha-beta-depleted transplantation in children. This sample's TCRbeta library carried unique molecular identifier barcodes. TCRdb used MiXCR to reprocess the PCR reads, holding one entry per CDR3 protein. The data show hundreds of thousands of distinct CDR3 sequences, 13% seen once. Sample: PBMCs, mostly from graft donor cells, taken 360 days after TCRalphabeta/CD19-depleted stem cell transplant. The receptors originated from a male patient between 10 and 17 years old who had a stem cell transplant for acute myeloid leukemia, so the T cells may come from the graft donor.

The table lists this clonotype with a few counts. V and J are TRBV18 and TRBJ2-3; 11 bases align to TRBD2. V lost 4 bases and J lost 6; bases outside the gene matches: 6. CDR3 length equals 15 residues. The germline V gene has CDR1 KGHSH and CDR2 LQKENI. CDR3 loop: CASSRGLADGDTQYF. CDR3 in DNA: TGTGCCAGCTCACGGGGACTAGCGGACGGGGATACGCAGTATTTT.

The sample holds a few counts of this clonotype. The J gene is TRBJ2-1, the V gene TRBV11-2; perhaps TRBD2 as D (6 bases). There are 15 residues in the CDR3. CDR1 and CDR2 from the germline V gene are SGHAT and FQNNGV. V lost 1 base and J 5 bases, leaving 12 bases between the germline ends. CDR3 nucleotide sequence: TGTGCCAGCAGCTTAGGTAGGGGACTCAACAATGAGCAGTTCTTC. This codes for CASSLGRGLNNEQFF.

This clonotype was counted ten times or more. The V call is TRBV28, the J call TRBJ1-2; a possible D gene is TRBD1 (6 bases). Germline V gives CDR1 MDHEN, CDR2 SYDVKM. Trimming removed 2 bases at V and 2 bases at J, with 9 bases between. This CDR3 is built from 14 residues. CDR3 in amino acids: CASSLGGSNYGYTF. The CDR3 bases are TGTGCCAGCAGTTTAGGGGGCTCGAACTATGGCTACACCTTC.

This clonotype appeared many times. DNA of the CDR3: TGTGCCAGCAGCTTAGAGGTGGGACGAGATACGCAGTATTTT. This gives the protein CASSLEVGRDTQYF. V is TRBV7-2 and J is TRBJ2-3; D possibly matches TRBD1 or TRBD2 (5 bases each). The ends were cut back, 1 base at V and 5 bases at J, with 10 bases in the middle. This CDR3 region has 14 residues. CDR1 SGHTA and CDR2 FQGNSA come from the germline V gene.

This clonotype came up a few times. The chain recombines TRBV20-1 with TRBJ2-3, with TRBD2 identical over 15 bases. The CDR3 has 19 residues. The ends lost 0 bases at V and 3 bases at J; junction bases unmatched: 10. Germline loops: CDR1 DFQATT, CDR2 SNEGSKA (reference sequence). The CDR3 here is CSARDPGLAGGTGTDTQYF. The CDR3 DNA reads as TGCAGTGCTAGAGACCCGGGACTAGCGGGAGGTACCGGTACAGATACGCAGTATTTT.

This clonotype turned up a few times. J is TRBJ2-6 and V is TRBV2; 7 bases match TRBD1. The CDR3 contains 15 residues. Per germline, CDR1 SNHLY and CDR2 FYNNEI. V dropped 11 bases and J dropped 2; count of bases not matched to a gene: 9. CDR3 sequence: CAGQYQGAGANVLTF. CDR3 DNA: TGTGCCGGCCAATATCAGGGGGCTGGGGCCAACGTCCTGACTTTC.

This clonotype appeared a few times. The CDR3 DNA reads TGCAGTGCCCGACCGCCAGGGGGCGCTGGGGCCAACGTCCTGACTTTC. Translating gives CSARPPGGAGANVLTF. V and J are TRBV20-1 and TRBJ2-6; 8 bases fit TRBD1. The CDR3 sequence is 16 residues long. Germline V gene lookup returns CDR1 DFQATT and CDR2 SNEGSKA (reference sequence). V was clipped by 6 bases and J by 2 bases; unmatched bases: 9.

This clonotype was counted a few times. The chain employs TRBV6-2 or TRBV6-3 and TRBJ2-4; no definite D call. Trimming took off 4 bases at V and 0 bases at J, with 13 bases between the two ends. CDR3 size: 16 residues. Germline V gene sequence: CDR1 MNHEY, CDR2 SVGEGT. In DNA, the CDR3 is TGTGCCAGCAGTTGGCTGTCAGAGCTAGCCAAAAACATTCAGTACTTC. Protein sequence: CASSWLSELAKNIQYF.

The chain joins TRBV10-2 to TRBJ2-5; 7 bases are a match to TRBD2. Germline V gene data show CDR1 as WSHSY and CDR2 as SAAADI. Trimming cost V 8 bases and J 4 bases; bases outside gene matches: 16. This CDR3 is built from 16 residues. CDR3 nucleotide sequence: TGCGCCAGCGGAAACCCGGGACTACCCGGAGTAGAGACCCAGTACTTC. This codes for CASGNPGLPGVETQYF.

V and J are TRBV12-3 or TRBV12-4 and TRBJ1-6; 9 nucleotides match TRBD1. J lost 7 bases, V lost 4 bases, and 5 bases had no gene match. The CDR3 covers 15 residues. The CDR3 bases are TGTGCCAGCAGTTCGACAGGGGGTCTGAATTCACCCCTCCACTTT. Residues: CASSSTGGLNSPLHF.

V is TRBV18 and J is TRBJ2-3, with a tentative D call TRBD1 (6 bases). The V gene's germline CDR1 is KGHSH and CDR2 LQKENI. The CDR3 contains 13 residues. The V end was cut by 4 bases, the J end by 5 bases, with 10 bases between. In DNA, the CDR3 is TGTGCCAGCTCACGGTCAGGGGAAGATACGCAGTATTTT. Its translation: CASSRSGEDTQYF.

This clonotype has just a few counts. This sequence joins TRBV7-9 and TRBJ2-1; D is uncertain. Trimming pared 6 bases from V and 4 bases from J, leaving 7 bases between. The CDR3 extends over 12 amino acids. Germline values: CDR1 SEHNR, CDR2 FQNEAQ (reference sequence). The CDR3 region has the DNA TGTGCCAGCAGTAACAGATACAATGAGCAGTTCTTC. Translation gives CASSNRYNEQFF.

The V gene is TRBV20-1, the J gene TRBJ2-7; unclear D gene. CDR3 length equals 10 residues. Trimming left V 4 bases short and J 4 bases short, with 5 bases between. Germline V gene sequence: CDR1 DFQATT, CDR2 SNEGSKA (reference sequence). CDR3 protein: CSAIQYEQYF. The CDR3 DNA follows: TGCAGTGCTATCCAGTACGAGCAGTACTTC.

This chain connects TRBV24-1 to TRBJ2-3, with D unresolved. The germline V gene has CDR1 KGHDR and CDR2 SFDVKD. V was cut by 1 base and J by 4 bases, with 2 bases left in between. The CDR3 has 12 residues. In nucleotides, the CDR3 is TGTGCCACCAGTGATTTTGCAGATACGCAGTATTTT. As protein: CATSDFADTQYF.

Ten or more counts support this clonotype. This chain connects TRBV5-1 to TRBJ2-7; tentative D call: TRBD2 (6 bases). Germline assignment: CDR1 SGHRS and CDR2 YFSETQ. The CDR3 is made up of 19 amino acids. Trimming pared 0 bases from V and 0 bases from J, leaving 22 bases between. CDR3 DNA sequence: TGCGCCAGCAGCTTGGTTCCTACAGGCTTGGAGGGTTTCTCCTACGAGCAGTACTTC. It translates to CASSLVPTGLEGFSYEQYF.

This clonotype was counted only a few times. The chain links TRBV3-1 to TRBJ2-7, with TRBD1 as a possible D gene (6 bases). The germline V gene has CDR1 LGHDT and CDR2 YNNKEL (reference sequence). V lost 4 bases and J lost 2, with 15 bases in between. CDR3 length: 15 amino acids. The CDR3 nucleotides read TGTGCCAGCAGCCCTCCCCCGAACAGGGCCTACGAGCAGTACTTC. Its translation: CASSPPPNRAYEQYF.

This clonotype was detected a few times. The rearrangement joins TRBV4-1 to TRBJ2-3; D not resolved. CDR3 length: 16 residues. The V end was cut by 0 bases, the J end by 0 bases, with 10 bases between. Germline-derived CDR1 and CDR2 are MGHRA and YSYEKL. CDR3 in amino acids: CASSQEHIPSTDTQYF. The CDR3 bases are TGCGCCAGCAGCCAAGAGCATATTCCTAGCACAGATACGCAGTATTTT.

This clonotype was observed many times. This chain links TRBV7-8 with TRBJ2-7; a possible D gene is TRBD1 (6 bases). V lost 5 bases and J 0 bases, leaving 11 bases between the germline ends. The germline gives CDR1 SGHVS, CDR2 FQNEAQ. The CDR3 loop spans 14 amino acids. CDR3 in amino acids: CASSLNRVSYEQYV. CDR3 coding DNA: TGTGCCAGCAGCCTGAACAGGGTCTCCTACGAGCAGTACGTC.

The chain recombines TRBV10-3 with TRBJ2-3, with 10 bases matching TRBD2. The CDR3 is 14 residues long. The V gene end was trimmed by 8 bases and the J gene end by 0 bases; junction bases not matched to a gene: 2. Germline V gene data show CDR1 as ENHRY and CDR2 as SYGVKD. The CDR3 DNA sequence: TGTGCCATCGGACTAGCGGTCAGCACAGATACGCAGTATTTT. As protein: CAIGLAVSTDTQYF.